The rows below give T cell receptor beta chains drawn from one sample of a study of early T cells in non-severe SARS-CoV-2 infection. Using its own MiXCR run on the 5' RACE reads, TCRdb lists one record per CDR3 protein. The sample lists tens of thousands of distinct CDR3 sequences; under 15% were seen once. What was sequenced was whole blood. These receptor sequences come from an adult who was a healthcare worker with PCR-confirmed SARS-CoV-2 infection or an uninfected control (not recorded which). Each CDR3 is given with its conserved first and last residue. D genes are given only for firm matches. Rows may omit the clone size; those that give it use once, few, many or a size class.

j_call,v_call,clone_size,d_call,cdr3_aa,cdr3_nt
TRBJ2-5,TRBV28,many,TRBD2,CASSLLLAENQETQYF,TGTGCCAGCAGCCTCCTCCTAGCGGAGAACCAAGAGACCCAGTACTTC
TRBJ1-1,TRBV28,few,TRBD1,CASSSGTVEAFF,TGTGCCAGCAGTTCCGGGACAGTCGAAGCTTTCTTT
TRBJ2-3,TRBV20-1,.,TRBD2,CSAWGLAGESDTQYF,TGCAGTGCTTGGGGACTAGCGGGAGAATCAGATACGCAGTATTTT
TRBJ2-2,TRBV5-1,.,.,CASSADQGGIRTGELFF,TGCGCCAGCAGCGCAGACCAGGGAGGAATTCGCACCGGGGAGCTGTTTTTT
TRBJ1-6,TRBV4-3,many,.,CASSPVLGGRNSPLHF,TGCGCCAGCAGCCCAGTGTTGGGAGGACGCAATTCACCCCTCCACTTT
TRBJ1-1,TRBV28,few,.,CASSLFFVEAFF,TGTGCCAGCAGTTTATTCTTCGTTGAAGCTTTCTTT
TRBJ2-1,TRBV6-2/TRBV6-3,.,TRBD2,CASSYGTSGYNEQFF,TGTGCCAGCAGTTACGGGACTAGCGGCTACAATGAGCAGTTCTTC
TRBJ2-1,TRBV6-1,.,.,CASSAETANEQFF,TGTGCCAGCAGTGCTGAGACAGCCAATGAGCAGTTCTTC
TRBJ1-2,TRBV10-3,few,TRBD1,CAISTSRDSYGYTF,TGTGCCATCAGTACATCGCGGGACAGCTATGGCTACACCTTC
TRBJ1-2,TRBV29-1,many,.,CSARRGRYGYTF,TGCAGCGCCCGCCGCGGGCGGTATGGCTACACCTTC
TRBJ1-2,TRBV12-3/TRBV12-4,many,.,CASSLGTERNYGYTF,TGTGCCAGCAGTTTAGGGACGGAAAGAAACTATGGCTACACCTTC
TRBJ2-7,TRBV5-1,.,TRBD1,CASSLTGVVYEQYF,TGCGCCAGCAGCTTGACAGGGGTGGTGTACGAGCAGTACTTC
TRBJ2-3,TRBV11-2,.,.,CASSLTGPSTDTQYF,TGTGCCAGCAGCTTAACGGGACCTAGCACAGATACGCAGTATTTT
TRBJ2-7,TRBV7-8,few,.,CASSPGLSEYEQYF,TGTGCCAGCAGCCCGGGACTTTCCGAGTACGAGCAGTACTTC
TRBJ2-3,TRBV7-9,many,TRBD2,CASSPYMTSGIAPSTDTQYF,TGTGCCAGCAGCCCATACATGACTAGCGGGATTGCCCCAAGCACAGATACGCAGTATTTT
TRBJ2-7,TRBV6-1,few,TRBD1,CASRGQVEQYF,TGTGCCAGCAGGGGACAGGTCGAGCAGTACTTC
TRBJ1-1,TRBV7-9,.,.,CASSPRKALNTEAFF,TGTGCCAGCAGCCCACGGAAGGCTTTGAACACTGAAGCTTTCTTT
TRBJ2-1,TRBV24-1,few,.,CATSAGGRAEVEQFF,TGTGCCACCAGTGCAGGGGGGAGGGCCGAGGTTGAGCAGTTCTTC
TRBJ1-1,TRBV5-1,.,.,CASTAGNTEAFF,TGCGCCAGCACCGCGGGGAACACTGAAGCTTTCTTT
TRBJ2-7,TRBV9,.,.,CASSVGQAGSSEQYF,TGTGCCAGCAGCGTAGGCCAGGCGGGATCTTCCGAGCAGTACTTC
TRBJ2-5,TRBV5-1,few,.,CASLGSGGEETQYF,TGCGCCAGCCTAGGTTCGGGCGGAGAAGAGACCCAGTACTTC
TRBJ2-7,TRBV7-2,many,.,CASSLVGRRGREQYF,TGTGCCAGCAGCTTAGTGGGCCGGAGGGGACGGGAGCAGTACTTC
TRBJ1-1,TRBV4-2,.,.,CASSQDSSTFF,TGTGCCAGCAGCCAAGATAGTAGCACTTTCTTT
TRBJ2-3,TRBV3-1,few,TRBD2,CASSQVSAGGYDTQYF,TGTGCCAGCAGCCAAGTTTCAGCGGGAGGGTACGATACGCAGTATTTT
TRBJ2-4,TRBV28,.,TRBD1,CASSPVGQAVNIQYF,TGTGCCAGCAGCCCAGTGGGACAGGCTGTAAACATTCAGTACTTC
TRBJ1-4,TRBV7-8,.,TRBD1,CASSSWGQGGEKLFF,TGTGCCAGCAGCTCTTGGGGACAGGGCGGTGAAAAACTGTTTTTT
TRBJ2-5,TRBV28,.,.,CASSDILPQETQYF,TGTGCCAGCAGCGACATTCTTCCCCAAGAGACCCAGTACTTC
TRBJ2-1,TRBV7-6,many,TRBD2,CASSLVAGVMKNEQFF,TGTGCCAGCAGCTTAGTGGCGGGAGTTATGAAAAATGAGCAGTTCTTC
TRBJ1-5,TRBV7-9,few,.,CASSLGRDGNQPQHF,TGTGCCAGCAGCTTAGGCAGGGATGGCAATCAGCCCCAGCATTTT
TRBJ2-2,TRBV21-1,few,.,CASSPMGQTNTGELFF,TGTGCCAGCAGTCCAATGGGACAGACGAACACCGGGGAGCTGTTTTTT
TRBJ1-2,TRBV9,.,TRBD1,CASSDRTGRYGYTF,TGTGCCAGCAGCGACCGGACAGGACGGTATGGCTACACCTTC
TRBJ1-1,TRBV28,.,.,CASSLAAPNTEAFF,TGTGCCAGTTCGCTAGCAGCACCGAACACTGAAGCTTTCTTT
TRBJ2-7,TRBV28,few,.,CASSFHAFSYEQYF,TGTGCCAGCAGTTTTCATGCTTTCTCCTACGAGCAGTACTTC
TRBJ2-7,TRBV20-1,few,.,CSASPWASARSYEQYF,TGCAGTGCTAGCCCCTGGGCCAGCGCCCGATCCTACGAGCAGTACTTC
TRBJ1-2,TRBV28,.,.,CASSLSPSGYTF,TGTGCCAGCAGTTTATCTCCGTCTGGGTACACCTTC
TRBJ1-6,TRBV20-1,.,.,CSARDRQLYNSPLHF,TGCAGTGCTAGAGATCGCCAGCTATATAATTCACCCCTCCACTTT
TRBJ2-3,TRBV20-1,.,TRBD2,CSARGLAESSDTQYF,TGCAGTGCTAGAGGACTAGCGGAATCCTCGGATACGCAGTATTTT
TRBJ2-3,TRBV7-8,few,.,CASSSAGAPDTQYF,TGTGCCAGCAGCTCAGCAGGGGCCCCAGATACGCAGTATTTT
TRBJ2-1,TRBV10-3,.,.,CAISFREDEQFF,TGTGCCATCAGTTTCAGGGAGGATGAGCAGTTCTTC
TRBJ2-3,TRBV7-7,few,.,CASSLGGTDTQYF,TGTGCCAGCAGCCTGGGTGGGACAGATACGCAGTATTTT
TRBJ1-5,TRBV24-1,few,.,CATSVDSNQPQHF,TGTGCCACCTCCGTAGATAGCAATCAGCCCCAGCATTTT
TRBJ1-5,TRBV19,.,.,CASSQFWGSNQPQHF,TGTGCCAGTAGTCAGTTCTGGGGGAGCAATCAGCCCCAGCATTTT
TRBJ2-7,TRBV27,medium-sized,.,CASNSPGQGRYEQYF,TGTGCCAGCAACTCGCCGGGACAAGGTCGATACGAGCAGTACTTC
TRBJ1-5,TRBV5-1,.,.,CASREQENQPQHF,TGCGCCAGCAGGGAACAGGAAAACCAGCCCCAGCATTTT
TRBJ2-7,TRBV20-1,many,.,CSALIPGTYEQYF,TGCAGTGCCCTCATCCCAGGGACCTACGAGCAGTACTTC
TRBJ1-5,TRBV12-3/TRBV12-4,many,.,CASSLTGNQPQHF,TGTGCCAGCAGTTTAACAGGAAATCAGCCCCAGCATTTT